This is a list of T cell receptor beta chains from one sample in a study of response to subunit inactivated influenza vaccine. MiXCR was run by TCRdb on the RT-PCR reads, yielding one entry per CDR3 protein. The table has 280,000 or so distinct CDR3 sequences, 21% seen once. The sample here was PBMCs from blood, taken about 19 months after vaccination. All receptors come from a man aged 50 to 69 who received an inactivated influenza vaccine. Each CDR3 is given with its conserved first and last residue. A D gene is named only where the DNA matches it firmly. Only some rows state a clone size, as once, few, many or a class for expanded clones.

CDR3aa: CASSGGQARGEPQHF; CDR3nt: TGTGCCAGCAGCGGGGGACAGGCCCGCGGGGAGCCCCAGCATTTT; j_gene: TRBJ1-5; abundance: -; v_gene: TRBV9; d_gene: TRBD1
CDR3aa: CSVAARAGYTF; CDR3nt: TGCAGCGTTGCTGCGAGGGCTGGCTACACCTTC; j_gene: TRBJ1-2; abundance: -; v_gene: TRBV29-1; d_gene: -
CDR3aa: CASSQDLGRGGYTF; CDR3nt: TGCGCCAGCAGCCAAGATTTAGGCAGGGGCGGCTACACCTTC; j_gene: TRBJ1-2; abundance: many; v_gene: TRBV4-3; d_gene: -
CDR3aa: CASSLGLADNEQFF; CDR3nt: TGTGCCAGCAGCCTCGGACTAGCGGACAATGAGCAGTTCTTC; j_gene: TRBJ2-1; abundance: many; v_gene: TRBV7-9; d_gene: TRBD2
CDR3aa: CASSIDQGLSNQPQHF; CDR3nt: TGTGCCAGTAGTATAGATCAGGGTCTTAGCAATCAGCCCCAGCATTTT; j_gene: TRBJ1-5; abundance: -; v_gene: TRBV19; d_gene: -
CDR3aa: CASSLGLAGGYEQFF; CDR3nt: TGTGCCAGCAGCTTAGGACTAGCGGGAGGCTATGAGCAGTTCTTC; j_gene: TRBJ2-1; abundance: few; v_gene: TRBV11-2; d_gene: TRBD2
CDR3aa: CASSPDGRTPPYEQYF; CDR3nt: TGCGCCAGCAGCCCGGATGGTCGGACGCCACCCTACGAGCAGTACTTC; j_gene: TRBJ2-7; abundance: -; v_gene: TRBV4-3; d_gene: -
CDR3aa: CASSRNEADTQYF; CDR3nt: TGTGCCAGCAGTCGAAACGAGGCAGATACGCAGTATTTT; j_gene: TRBJ2-3; abundance: -; v_gene: TRBV27; d_gene: -
CDR3aa: CAWSVRLAGVLDEQFF; CDR3nt: TGTGCCTGGAGTGTGCGACTAGCGGGAGTCCTCGATGAGCAGTTCTTC; j_gene: TRBJ2-1; abundance: -; v_gene: TRBV30; d_gene: TRBD2
CDR3aa: CASSQDELSGNTIYF; CDR3nt: TGTGCCAGCAGCCAAGATGAACTCTCTGGAAACACCATATATTTT; j_gene: TRBJ1-3; abundance: few; v_gene: TRBV3-1; d_gene: -
CDR3aa: CASSATIGETQYF; CDR3nt: TGCGCCAGCAGCGCCACTATCGGGGAGACCCAGTACTTC; j_gene: TRBJ2-5; abundance: -; v_gene: TRBV5-1; d_gene: -
CDR3aa: CASRVGSGYGYTF; CDR3nt: TGTGCCAGCAGGGTAGGGAGCGGGTATGGCTACACCTTC; j_gene: TRBJ1-2; abundance: -; v_gene: TRBV2; d_gene: -
CDR3aa: CGSSLTGTPTTGELFF; CDR3nt: TGCGGCAGCAGCTTAACCGGGACACCCACGACCGGGGAGCTGTTTTTT; j_gene: TRBJ2-2; abundance: -; v_gene: TRBV5-1; d_gene: -
CDR3aa: CASSLASQPKAFF; CDR3nt: TGTGCCAGCAGTTTAGCGTCTCAGCCCAAAGCTTTCTTT; j_gene: TRBJ1-1; abundance: -; v_gene: TRBV12-3/TRBV12-4; d_gene: -
CDR3aa: CASSPQGSSGFYNEQFF; CDR3nt: TGTGCCAGCAGCCCCCAGGGGTCTAGCGGATTCTACAATGAGCAGTTCTTC; j_gene: TRBJ2-1; abundance: -; v_gene: TRBV3-1; d_gene: -
CDR3aa: CASSYQGNTEAFF; CDR3nt: TGCGCCAGCAGCTACCAGGGGAACACTGAAGCTTTCTTT; j_gene: TRBJ1-1; abundance: few; v_gene: TRBV5-1; d_gene: -
CDR3aa: CASSEAPGDMYSPLHF; CDR3nt: TGTGCCAGCAGTGAAGCTCCTGGGGACATGTATTCACCCCTCCACTTT; j_gene: TRBJ1-6; abundance: -; v_gene: TRBV2; d_gene: -
CDR3aa: CASSLRWGAGATNEKLFF; CDR3nt: TGCGCCAGCAGCTTGAGATGGGGGGCTGGGGCAACTAATGAAAAACTGTTTTTT; j_gene: TRBJ1-4; abundance: few; v_gene: TRBV5-1; d_gene: -
CDR3aa: CASSFRGTGELFF; CDR3nt: TGTGCCAGCAGCTTCAGGGGCACCGGGGAGCTGTTTTTT; j_gene: TRBJ2-2; abundance: -; v_gene: TRBV7-8; d_gene: -
CDR3aa: CASAAGGSGNTIYF; CDR3nt: TGTGCCAGTGCCGCAGGGGGAAGTGGAAACACCATATATTTT; j_gene: TRBJ1-3; abundance: -; v_gene: TRBV25-1; d_gene: TRBD1
CDR3aa: CASSLSIAKNIQYF; CDR3nt: TGTGCCAGCAGCTTATCCATAGCCAAAAACATTCAGTACTTC; j_gene: TRBJ2-4; abundance: -; v_gene: TRBV7-2; d_gene: -
CDR3aa: CSAPGYNEQFF; CDR3nt: TGCAGCGCCCCGGGATACAATGAGCAGTTCTTC; j_gene: TRBJ2-1; abundance: -; v_gene: TRBV29-1; d_gene: -
CDR3aa: CAISGGPGTGGTEAFF; CDR3nt: TGTGCCATCAGTGGGGGCCCCGGGACAGGGGGTACTGAAGCTTTCTTT; j_gene: TRBJ1-1; abundance: -; v_gene: TRBV10-3; d_gene: TRBD1
CDR3aa: CASSRQANSPLHF; CDR3nt: TGTGCCAGCAGCCGACAGGCAAATTCACCCCTCCACTTT; j_gene: TRBJ1-6; abundance: many; v_gene: TRBV14; d_gene: -
CDR3aa: CSAGLAGGTDTQYF; CDR3nt: TGCAGTGCTGGACTAGCGGGGGGCACAGATACGCAGTATTTT; j_gene: TRBJ2-3; abundance: -; v_gene: TRBV20-1; d_gene: TRBD2
CDR3aa: CASSLGLVETQYF; CDR3nt: TGTGCCAGCAGCTTAGGTCTCGTCGAGACCCAGTACTTC; j_gene: TRBJ2-5; abundance: -; v_gene: TRBV7-2; d_gene: -
CDR3aa: CASNWTAQETQYF; CDR3nt: TGTGCCAGCAACTGGACGGCCCAAGAGACCCAGTACTTC; j_gene: TRBJ2-5; abundance: -; v_gene: TRBV6-2/TRBV6-3; d_gene: -
CDR3aa: CASSRLGQNTDTQYF; CDR3nt: TGTGCCAGCAGCCGTCTCGGACAGAACACAGATACGCAGTATTTT; j_gene: TRBJ2-3; abundance: few; v_gene: TRBV7-9; d_gene: -
CDR3aa: CASSSQGRKEQYF; CDR3nt: TGTGCCAGCAGCTCACAGGGGAGAAAGGAGCAGTACTTC; j_gene: TRBJ2-7; abundance: few; v_gene: TRBV7-2; d_gene: TRBD1
CDR3aa: CSVTEGWYEQYF; CDR3nt: TGCAGCGTGACCGAGGGGTGGTACGAGCAGTACTTC; j_gene: TRBJ2-7; abundance: -; v_gene: TRBV29-1; d_gene: -
CDR3aa: CASRLRGTDTQYF; CDR3nt: TGTGCCAGCAGACTTCGGGGGACAGATACGCAGTATTTT; j_gene: TRBJ2-3; abundance: -; v_gene: TRBV28; d_gene: -
CDR3aa: CASSRGVAVETQYF; CDR3nt: TGTGCCAGCAGCCGCGGGGTAGCAGTAGAGACCCAGTACTTC; j_gene: TRBJ2-5; abundance: -; v_gene: TRBV7-6; d_gene: -
CDR3aa: CSVIQGVSGYTF; CDR3nt: TGCAGCGTTATTCAGGGGGTTTCTGGCTACACCTTC; j_gene: TRBJ1-2; abundance: -; v_gene: TRBV29-1; d_gene: TRBD1
CDR3aa: CSAMPLNEQFF; CDR3nt: TGCAGCGCCATGCCCCTAAATGAGCAGTTCTTC; j_gene: TRBJ2-1; abundance: -; v_gene: TRBV29-1; d_gene: -
CDR3aa: CAWSTQGNQPQHF; CDR3nt: TGTGCCTGGAGTACACAGGGCAATCAGCCCCAGCATTTT; j_gene: TRBJ1-5; abundance: -; v_gene: TRBV30; d_gene: -
CDR3aa: CASSLVRTGSTEAFF; CDR3nt: TGTGCCAGCAGCTTAGTTCGGACGGGGAGCACTGAAGCTTTCTTT; j_gene: TRBJ1-1; abundance: -; v_gene: TRBV7-2; d_gene: -